Listed below are T cell receptor beta chains from one sample, sequenced in a study of T cell responses to AZD1222 COVID-19 vaccine. TCRdb keeps only in-frame clones here, not all; method: immunoSEQ multiplex PCR. The table has about 94,000 clones, nearly 90% seen once. The sample here was peripheral blood, taken on day 0 of AZD1222 vaccination. These receptor sequences come from an adult in good health. CDR3s include the opening cysteine and the closing phenylalanine or tryptophan. The D gene is left open where the match is weak. The size of a clone is reported for some rows only, either as once, few or many, or as a class for expanded clones.

d_gene: .
v_gene: TRBV6-1
abundance: .
j_gene: TRBJ2-5
CDR3aa: CASSEWSGEETQYF
CDR3nt: TGTGCCAGCAGTGAATGGTCGGGGGAGGAGACCCAGTACTTC

d_gene: .
v_gene: TRBV5-5
abundance: .
j_gene: TRBJ1-2
CDR3aa: CASSSQTLYGYTF
CDR3nt: TGTGCCAGCAGCTCCCAGACCCTATATGGCTACACCTTC

d_gene: .
v_gene: TRBV9
abundance: .
j_gene: TRBJ1-1
CDR3aa: CASSVGGAVNTEAFF
CDR3nt: TGTGCCAGCAGCGTAGGGGGGGCGGTTAACACTGAAGCTTTCTTT

d_gene: .
v_gene: TRBV2
abundance: .
j_gene: TRBJ1-1
CDR3aa: CAIREGNTEAFF
CDR3nt: TGTGCCATCAGGGAGGGGAACACTGAAGCTTTCTTT

d_gene: TRBD1
v_gene: TRBV7-2
abundance: .
j_gene: TRBJ1-1
CDR3aa: CASSGRRDSPETEAFF
CDR3nt: TGTGCCAGCAGCGGACGCCGGGACAGTCCGGAAACTGAAGCTTTCTTT

d_gene: .
v_gene: TRBV6-1
abundance: .
j_gene: TRBJ2-7
CDR3aa: CASSEAQTDYEQYF
CDR3nt: TGTGCCAGCAGTGAAGCGCAGACCGACTACGAGCAGTACTTC

d_gene: TRBD1
v_gene: TRBV19
abundance: .
j_gene: TRBJ1-5
CDR3aa: CASVGVGTGRDQPQHF
CDR3nt: TGTGCCAGTGTTGGAGTGGGGACAGGGAGAGATCAGCCCCAGCATTTT

d_gene: TRBD1
v_gene: TRBV11-2
abundance: once
j_gene: TRBJ2-5
CDR3aa: CASSGRTGGETQYF
CDR3nt: TGTGCCAGCAGCGGTCGGACAGGGGGAGAGACCCAGTACTTC

d_gene: .
v_gene: TRBV19
abundance: .
j_gene: TRBJ1-3
CDR3aa: CASRSLPGNTIYF
CDR3nt: TGTGCCAGTAGGAGTCTACCTGGAAACACCATATATTTT

d_gene: .
v_gene: TRBV7-3
abundance: .
j_gene: TRBJ1-3
CDR3aa: CASSLSGGYGNTIYF
CDR3nt: TGTGCCAGCAGCTTATCGGGGGGCTATGGAAACACCATATATTTT

d_gene: .
v_gene: TRBV12-2
abundance: .
j_gene: TRBJ1-1
CDR3aa: CASRLEGQGAGGTEAFF
CDR3nt: TGTGCAAGTCGCTTGGAGGGGCAGGGGGCAGGTGGCACTGAAGCTTTCTTT

d_gene: .
v_gene: TRBV1
abundance: .
j_gene: TRBJ1-6
CDR3aa: CTSSQDLKEAPYNSPLHF
CDR3nt: TGCACCAGCAGCCAAGATCTTAAGGAGGCTCCCTATAATTCACCCCTCCACTTT

d_gene: .
v_gene: TRBV12-3/TRBV12-4
abundance: .
j_gene: TRBJ2-3
CDR3aa: CASSPPAGTAQYF
CDR3nt: TGTGCCAGCAGTCCGCCGGCGGGGACGGCGCAGTATTTT

d_gene: .
v_gene: TRBV12-3/TRBV12-4
abundance: once
j_gene: TRBJ1-1
CDR3aa: CASSSNRAEAFF
CDR3nt: TGTGCCAGCAGTTCCAACCGCGCTGAAGCTTTCTTT

d_gene: TRBD1
v_gene: TRBV7-9
abundance: .
j_gene: TRBJ1-2
CDR3aa: CASSLEQGMRGYTF
CDR3nt: TGTGCCAGCAGCTTAGAACAGGGGATGAGGGGCTACACCTTC

d_gene: TRBD1
v_gene: TRBV9
abundance: .
j_gene: TRBJ1-1
CDR3aa: CASSESGQGGSTEAFF
CDR3nt: TGTGCCAGCAGCGAGTCGGGACAGGGGGGTTCGACTGAAGCTTTCTTT

d_gene: .
v_gene: TRBV6-4
abundance: few
j_gene: TRBJ1-4
CDR3aa: CASSKEAGNEKLFF
CDR3nt: TGTGCCAGCAGCAAGGAAGCGGGGAATGAAAAACTGTTTTTT

d_gene: .
v_gene: TRBV4-3
abundance: .
j_gene: TRBJ2-6
CDR3aa: CASSQDGRSGANVLTF
CDR3nt: TGCGCCAGCAGCCAAGATGGGCGCTCTGGGGCCAACGTCCTGACTTTC

d_gene: TRBD1
v_gene: TRBV4-2
abundance: .
j_gene: TRBJ2-2
CDR3aa: CASSQRTGIGTGELFF
CDR3nt: TGTGCCAGCAGCCAGAGGACAGGGATCGGCACCGGGGAGCTGTTTTTT

d_gene: .
v_gene: TRBV7-8
abundance: .
j_gene: TRBJ2-1
CDR3aa: CASSLGSYNEQFF
CDR3nt: TGTGCCAGCAGCTTAGGGAGTTACAATGAGCAGTTCTTC

d_gene: .
v_gene: TRBV7-8
abundance: .
j_gene: TRBJ1-1
CDR3aa: CASSPMGGNTEAFF
CDR3nt: TGTGCCAGCAGCCCGATGGGTGGAAACACTGAAGCTTTCTTT

d_gene: .
v_gene: TRBV5-1
abundance: once
j_gene: TRBJ1-2
CDR3aa: CASSLVSGGRRQREYGYTF
CDR3nt: TGCGCCAGCAGCTTGGTCTCGGGGGGCCGGAGACAGCGAGAATATGGCTACACCTTC

d_gene: .
v_gene: TRBV9
abundance: .
j_gene: TRBJ2-7
CDR3aa: CASSGGDSSYEQYF
CDR3nt: TGTGCCAGCAGCGGGGGGGACAGCTCCTACGAGCAGTACTTC

d_gene: TRBD1
v_gene: TRBV3-1/TRBV3-2
abundance: once
j_gene: TRBJ1-2
CDR3aa: CASSLLQGGYGYTF
CDR3nt: TGTGCCAGCTCTCTCCTGCAGGGGGGCTATGGCTACACCTTC

d_gene: .
v_gene: TRBV16
abundance: medium-sized
j_gene: TRBJ1-5
CDR3aa: CASSGIGSQPQHF
CDR3nt: TGTGCCAGCAGCGGCATCGGAAGCCAGCCCCAGCATTTT

d_gene: TRBD1
v_gene: TRBV27
abundance: .
j_gene: TRBJ1-2
CDR3aa: CASTIRQGDYGYTF
CDR3nt: TGTGCCAGCACTATACGACAGGGTGACTATGGCTACACCTTC

d_gene: .
v_gene: TRBV5-1
abundance: .
j_gene: TRBJ2-7
CDR3aa: CASSARVSSYEQYF
CDR3nt: TGCGCCAGCAGCGCGAGGGTTTCCTCCTACGAGCAGTACTTC

d_gene: .
v_gene: TRBV18
abundance: .
j_gene: TRBJ1-3
CDR3aa: CASSPGAGNTIYF
CDR3nt: TGTGCCAGCTCACCTGGAGCTGGAAACACCATATATTTT

d_gene: TRBD1
v_gene: TRBV6-2/TRBV6-3
abundance: .
j_gene: TRBJ1-1
CDR3aa: CASSSGQGTTEAFF
CDR3nt: TGTGCCAGCAGTTCTGGACAGGGGACAACTGAAGCTTTCTTT

d_gene: .
v_gene: TRBV19
abundance: .
j_gene: TRBJ1-1
CDR3aa: CASSIPTEAFF
CDR3nt: TGTGCCAGTAGTATCCCCACTGAAGCTTTCTTT

d_gene: .
v_gene: TRBV25-1
abundance: once
j_gene: TRBJ1-5
CDR3aa: CASSEGAGQPQHF
CDR3nt: TGTGCCAGCAGTGAGGGGGCGGGACAGCCCCAGCATTTT

d_gene: TRBD2
v_gene: TRBV7-2
abundance: .
j_gene: TRBJ2-5
CDR3aa: CASSQGLAGTQETQYF
CDR3nt: TGTGCCAGCAGCCAGGGACTAGCGGGGACGCAAGAGACCCAGTACTTC

d_gene: .
v_gene: TRBV3-1/TRBV3-2
abundance: .
j_gene: TRBJ2-1
CDR3aa: CASSQDSRGRSSYNEQFF
CDR3nt: TGTGCCAGCAGCCAAGATTCTCGGGGCCGGAGCTCCTACAATGAGCAGTTCTTC

d_gene: .
v_gene: TRBV9
abundance: .
j_gene: TRBJ1-1
CDR3aa: CASSLAGQPNTEAFF
CDR3nt: TGTGCCAGCAGCTTGGCCGGGCAGCCGAACACTGAAGCTTTCTTT

d_gene: TRBD1
v_gene: TRBV11-1
abundance: few
j_gene: TRBJ1-4
CDR3aa: CASSYGQGREKLFF
CDR3nt: TGTGCCAGCAGCTACGGACAGGGGCGGGAAAAACTGTTTTTT

d_gene: .
v_gene: TRBV4-2
abundance: .
j_gene: TRBJ1-2
CDR3aa: CASSPTLGAKYGYTF
CDR3nt: TGTGCCAGCAGCCCTACTCTGGGGGCGAAGTATGGCTACACCTTC

d_gene: .
v_gene: TRBV7-9
abundance: .
j_gene: TRBJ2-5
CDR3aa: CASSLIPGTQYF
CDR3nt: TGTGCCAGCAGTTTAATACCGGGGACCCAGTACTTC

d_gene: .
v_gene: TRBV15
abundance: .
j_gene: TRBJ1-5
CDR3aa: CATSTKGVSIDQPQHF
CDR3nt: TGTGCCACCAGCACAAAGGGGGTTAGTATAGATCAGCCCCAGCATTTT

d_gene: .
v_gene: TRBV2
abundance: .
j_gene: TRBJ1-5
CDR3aa: CASSGTTSGNQPQHF
CDR3nt: TGTGCCAGCAGCGGGACTACTTCGGGCAATCAGCCCCAGCATTTT

d_gene: .
v_gene: TRBV12-3/TRBV12-4
abundance: .
j_gene: TRBJ1-5
CDR3aa: CASSPRAQPQHF
CDR3nt: TGTGCCAGCAGTCCTAGGGCACAGCCCCAGCATTTT

d_gene: .
v_gene: TRBV6-5
abundance: .
j_gene: TRBJ1-3
CDR3aa: CASISRQGSGNTIYF
CDR3nt: TGTGCCAGCATCTCCCGTCAGGGCTCTGGAAACACCATATATTTT

d_gene: .
v_gene: TRBV29-1
abundance: .
j_gene: TRBJ1-3
CDR3aa: CSATGTAPGNTIYF
CDR3nt: TGCAGCGCCACCGGGACGGCCCCTGGAAACACCATATATTTT

d_gene: .
v_gene: TRBV5-8
abundance: once
j_gene: TRBJ1-5
CDR3aa: CASAGGFHSNQPQHF
CDR3nt: TGTGCCAGCGCGGGAGGATTCCATAGCAATCAGCCCCAGCATTTT

d_gene: .
v_gene: TRBV27
abundance: .
j_gene: TRBJ2-7
CDR3aa: CASSLSMGGYYEQYF
CDR3nt: TGTGCCAGCAGTTTATCGATGGGCGGATACTACGAGCAGTACTTC

d_gene: .
v_gene: TRBV10-3
abundance: .
j_gene: TRBJ1-2
CDR3aa: CAISEYGQGGRYGYTF
CDR3nt: TGTGCCATCAGTGAGTACGGCCAGGGAGGTCGGTATGGCTACACCTTC

d_gene: .
v_gene: TRBV14
abundance: .
j_gene: TRBJ2-1
CDR3aa: CASSPGRSHTNEQFF
CDR3nt: TGTGCCAGCAGCCCCGGACGGAGCCATACCAATGAGCAGTTCTTC

d_gene: .
v_gene: TRBV10-3
abundance: .
j_gene: TRBJ1-2
CDR3aa: CAISETSADRHYGYTF
CDR3nt: TGTGCCATCAGTGAAACCTCAGCAGACAGGCACTATGGCTACACCTTC

d_gene: .
v_gene: TRBV2
abundance: .
j_gene: TRBJ2-5
CDR3aa: CASSGVLGETQYF
CDR3nt: TGTGCCAGCAGTGGTGTGTTAGGGGAGACCCAGTACTTC

d_gene: .
v_gene: TRBV7-8
abundance: .
j_gene: TRBJ1-5
CDR3aa: CASSLAPAGQPQHF
CDR3nt: TGTGCCAGCAGCTTAGCCCCGGCTGGACAGCCCCAGCATTTT

d_gene: TRBD1
v_gene: TRBV7-2
abundance: once
j_gene: TRBJ1-1
CDR3aa: CASSFGQGATEAFF
CDR3nt: TGTGCCAGCAGCTTCGGACAGGGGGCGACTGAAGCTTTCTTT

d_gene: .
v_gene: TRBV18
abundance: .
j_gene: TRBJ1-5
CDR3aa: CASSTTVNQPQHF
CDR3nt: TGTGCCAGCTCCACGACAGTAAATCAGCCCCAGCATTTT

d_gene: TRBD1
v_gene: TRBV5-6
abundance: .
j_gene: TRBJ2-2
CDR3aa: CASSLRTGGYTGELFF
CDR3nt: TGTGCCAGCAGCCTCCGTACAGGGGGCTACACCGGGGAGCTGTTTTTT

d_gene: .
v_gene: TRBV27
abundance: .
j_gene: TRBJ1-5
CDR3aa: CASRGSNQPQHF
CDR3nt: TGTGCCAGCAGAGGGAGCAATCAGCCCCAGCATTTT

d_gene: .
v_gene: TRBV6-5
abundance: .
j_gene: TRBJ1-2
CDR3aa: CASSYWGNTGYTF
CDR3nt: TGTGCCAGCAGTTACTGGGGCAATACCGGCTACACCTTC

d_gene: .
v_gene: TRBV12-3/TRBV12-4
abundance: .
j_gene: TRBJ1-5
CDR3aa: CASSLLEGQPQHF
CDR3nt: TGTGCCAGCAGTTTACTAGAAGGACAGCCCCAGCATTTT

d_gene: TRBD2
v_gene: TRBV18
abundance: .
j_gene: TRBJ2-7
CDR3aa: CASSQLAGGTGYEQYF
CDR3nt: TGTGCCAGCTCACAACTAGCGGGGGGCACGGGCTACGAGCAGTACTTC

d_gene: .
v_gene: TRBV3-1/TRBV3-2
abundance: .
j_gene: TRBJ2-1
CDR3aa: CASSLGGSYNEQFF
CDR3nt: TGTGCCAGCAGCCTCGGGGGCTCCTACAATGAGCAGTTCTTC